One sample yielded the 14 T cell receptor beta chains listed below, sequenced in a study of long-term antiretroviral therapy in people with HIV. Researchers ran immunoSEQ v3.0 at survey level. Assay used: immunoSEQ multiplex PCR; TCRdb lists only in-frame clones, some missing. The sample consists of under 9,000 clones, 82% of them appearing once. Sequences were derived from unsorted PBMCs, sampled 0.1 years after starting antiretroviral therapy. The receptor set was obtained from a man aged 35-49 years with HIV.

The V call is TRBV6-1, the J call TRBJ2-1, with TRBD1 identical over 9 bases. The CDR3 runs 16 residues. Germline CDR1 and CDR2: MNHNS and SASEGT. V dropped 2 bases and J dropped 1; count of bases not matched to a gene: 3. This CDR3 is CASSESGTGSYNEQFF. As DNA, the CDR3 is TGTGCCAGCAGTGAATCTGGGACAGGGTCCTACAATGAGCAGTTCTTC.

This clone has just one count. The chain joins TRBV11-3 to TRBJ2-1; 13 nucleotides match TRBD2. Germline trimming cut 1 base from V and 8 bases from J; bases unmatched to any gene: 2. CDR3 length: 15 residues. Germline-derived CDR1 and CDR2 are SGHNT and YENEEA. CDR3 amino acids: CASSLGGLAGDEQFF. The CDR3 DNA reads as TGTGCCAGCAGCTTAGGCGGACTAGCGGGGGATGAGCAGTTCTTC.

This chain connects TRBV4-2 to TRBJ2-7; D call uncertain. The CDR3 sequence is 15 residues long. The ends were cut back, 1 base at V and 2 bases at J, with 12 bases in the middle. CDR1 is LGHNA and CDR2 is YNFKEQ in the germline V gene. The CDR3 loop reads CASSQALDVAYEQYF. CDR3 sequence (DNA): TGTGCCAGCAGCCAAGCCCTGGACGTTGCCTACGAGCAGTACTTC.

The gene calls are TRBV19 and TRBJ1-5, with 9 nucleotides matching TRBD1. The CDR3 length is 17 residues. V lost 2 bases and J lost 4; bases outside the gene matches: 9. Germline values: CDR1 LNHDA, CDR2 SQIVND (reference sequence). The CDR3 loop is CASSIRPGQGPNQPQHF. In nucleotides, the CDR3 is TGTGCCAGTAGTATAAGGCCGGGACAGGGACCAAATCAGCCCCAGCATTTT.

V usage is TRBV20-1 and J usage is TRBJ2-7, with unresolved D. The germline gives CDR1 DFQATT, CDR2 SNEGSKA (reference sequence). Trimming left V 2 bases short and J 5 bases short, with 7 bases between. The CDR3 covers 11 residues. CDR3 protein: CSARRRDEQYF. The CDR3 DNA reads as TGCAGTGCTAGAAGACGGGACGAGCAGTACTTC.

The chain employs TRBV6-5 and TRBJ1-1; D gene uncertain. The V gene's germline CDR1 is MNHEY and CDR2 SVGAGI. CDR3 size: 13 residues. V was trimmed by 1 base and J by 6 bases, leaving 9 bases between them. The CDR3 coding sequence is TGTGCCAGCAGTTACTTGAGGGAGCCTGAAGCTTTCTTT. This gives the protein CASSYLREPEAFF.

There are a few counts of this clone. The V and J genes are TRBV29-1 and TRBJ2-7; D is uncertain. V lost 3 bases to trimming and J lost 1 base, with 10 bases between them. The CDR3 is made up of 13 amino acids. Per germline, CDR1 SQVTM and CDR2 ANQGSEA. The CDR3 DNA reads TGCAGCGTTGAGGTGGCCGGATCCTACGAGCAGTACTTC. It codes for CSVEVAGSYEQYF.

In its sample, this clone was seen a few times. J is TRBJ1-2 and V is TRBV10-2, with D unresolved. Trimming pared 6 bases from V and 4 bases from J, leaving 15 bases between. Germline V gene data show CDR1 as WSHSY and CDR2 as SAAADI. The CDR3 covers 14 residues. The CDR3 protein is CASSDPGDSYGYTF. The DNA for the CDR3 is TGCGCCAGCAGCGATCCTGGGGATAGCTATGGCTACACCTTC.

This rearrangement joins TRBV10-3 to TRBJ1-6; 7 nucleotides align to TRBD1. CDR1 ENHRY and CDR2 SYGVKD come from the germline V gene. This CDR3 contains 15 residues. V shed 8 bases, J shed 7 bases, and the junction held 11 bases outside the gene matches. CDR3 amino acids: CAISTLTGMNSPLHF. In nucleotides, the CDR3 is TGTGCCATCTCTACCCTGACAGGGATGAATTCACCCCTCCACTTT.

This rearrangement joins TRBV6-6 to TRBJ1-5, with D possibly matching TRBD1 (5 bases). The V gene lost 8 bases and the J gene lost 2 bases, with 10 bases spanning the gap. The CDR3 loop spans 13 amino acids. Germline V CDR1 and CDR2: MNHNY, SVGAGI (reference sequence). CDR3 coding DNA: TGTGCCAGCCGGGGCCTTCGCAATCAGCCCCAGCATTTT. Translated, it gives CASRGLRNQPQHF.

This clone was seen a few times. In DNA form, the CDR3 reads TGTGCCAGCAGCCCTTCAAGCGGAGTGGACAAAAACATTCAGTACTTC. Its translation: CASSPSSGVDKNIQYF. The chain has TRBV7-9 and TRBJ2-4; D may be TRBD2 (5 bases). The length of the CDR3 is 16 residues. The germline gives CDR1 SEHNR, CDR2 FQNEAQ (reference sequence). V lost 5 bases, J lost 3 bases, and 17 bases lay in between.

This clone was counted a few times. The chain couples TRBV27 to TRBJ1-5; D unclear. Germline CDR1 MNHEY, CDR2 SMNVEV (reference sequence). The germline V and J ends were trimmed by 2 bases and 0 bases, with 5 bases remaining between them. The length of the CDR3 is 14 residues. The CDR3 region is CASSLGYSNQPQHF. The DNA for the CDR3 is TGTGCCAGCAGTTTAGGTTATAGCAATCAGCCCCAGCATTTT.

The chain joins TRBV30 to TRBJ1-5, with unresolved D. CDR3 length equals 15 residues. Germline loops: CDR1 GTSNPN, CDR2 SVGIG (reference sequence). The V gene lost 5 bases and the J gene lost 4 bases, with 18 bases spanning the gap. CDR3 region: CAWDSVDGGNQPQHF. The CDR3 DNA reads as TGTGCCTGGGATTCTGTCGACGGCGGTAATCAGCCCCAGCATTTT.

The J gene is TRBJ1-2, the V gene TRBV6-6, with 9 bases that match TRBD1. Germline CDR1 reads MNHNY; CDR2 reads SVGAGI (reference sequence). This CDR3 spans 15 amino acids. After removal of 8 bases from V and 4 bases from J, the junction contained 11 bases not matched to a gene. CDR3 in DNA: TGTGCCAGCTGGGGCGGGGACAGGGCTTTCTATGGCTACACCTTC. Residues: CASWGGDRAFYGYTF.